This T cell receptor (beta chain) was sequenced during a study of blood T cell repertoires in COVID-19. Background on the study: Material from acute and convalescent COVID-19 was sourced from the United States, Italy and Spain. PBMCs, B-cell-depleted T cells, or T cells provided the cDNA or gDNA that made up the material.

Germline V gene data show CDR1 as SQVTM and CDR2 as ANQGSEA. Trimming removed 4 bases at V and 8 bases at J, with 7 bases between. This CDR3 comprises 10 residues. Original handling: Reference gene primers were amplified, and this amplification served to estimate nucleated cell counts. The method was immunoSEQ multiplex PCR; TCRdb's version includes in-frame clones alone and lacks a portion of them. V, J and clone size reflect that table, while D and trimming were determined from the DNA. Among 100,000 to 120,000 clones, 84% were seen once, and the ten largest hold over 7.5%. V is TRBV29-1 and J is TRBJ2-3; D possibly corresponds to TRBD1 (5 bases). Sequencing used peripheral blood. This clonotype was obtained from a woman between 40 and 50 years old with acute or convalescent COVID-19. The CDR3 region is CSVADSTQYF. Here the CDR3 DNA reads TGCAGCGTTGCTGACAGTACGCAGTATTTT.